One sample yielded the 7 T cell receptor beta chains listed below, sequenced in a study of blood T cell repertoires in COVID-19. TCRdb's copy holds only in-frame clones and misses some; the assay was immunoSEQ multiplex PCR. The sample lists about 96,000 clones; about 88% were seen once. Sequencing was performed on peripheral blood. The receptors shown here come from a woman aged 60-70 years with acute or convalescent COVID-19.

J is TRBJ1-2 and V is TRBV28, with a possible D match to TRBD1 (6 bases). Germline V CDR1 and CDR2: MDHEN, SYDVKM. The V end lost 5 bases, the J end lost 2 bases, and 21 bases lay between the germline ends. The CDR3 length is 17 residues. This chain's CDR3 is CASSPDVGHYSNYGYTF. DNA of the CDR3: TGTGCCAGCAGTCCCGACGTGGGACACTATTCGAACTATGGCTACACCTTC.

The chain recombines TRBV5-1 with TRBJ1-1; D uncertain. CDR3 size: 13 residues. The V gene lost 0 bases and the J gene lost 6 bases, with 9 bases spanning the gap. The V gene's germline CDR1 is SGHRS and CDR2 YFSETQ. The CDR3 here is CASSLGAGSEAFF. CDR3 nucleotide sequence: TGCGCCAGCAGCTTGGGAGCCGGTTCTGAAGCTTTCTTT.

The chain uses TRBV7-9 and TRBJ1-2; D is undetermined. CDR1 is SEHNR, CDR2 FQNEAQ, per germline (reference sequence). The CDR3 is 14 residues long. V was trimmed by 0 bases and J by 4 bases, leaving 9 bases between them. The CDR3 is CASSLAQTSYGYTF. Written as DNA, the CDR3 is TGTGCCAGCAGCTTAGCTCAGACTTCCTATGGCTACACCTTC.

This clone turned up a few times. This chain uses TRBV6-1 with TRBJ2-1; 11 bases are shared with TRBD2. The CDR3 extends over 16 amino acids. CDR1 and CDR2 (germline): MNHNS, SASEGT. Trimming at V came to 1 base and at J to 8 bases, leaving 7 bases not matched to a gene. CDR3 in amino acids: CASSEVVSGGADEQFF. CDR3 in DNA: TGTGCCAGCAGTGAAGTGGTTAGCGGGGGGGCTGATGAGCAGTTCTTC.

The V and J genes are TRBV28 and TRBJ2-7, with TRBD2 matching over 9 bases. This CDR3 spans 19 amino acids. Germline CDR1 is MDHEN and CDR2 is SYDVKM. Germline trimming cut 4 bases from V and 3 bases from J; bases unmatched to any gene: 19. The CDR3 loop reads CASSSIRTGASGARYEQYF. Written as DNA, the CDR3 is TGTGCCAGCAGTTCTATCCGAACGGGGGCTAGCGGGGCCCGCTACGAGCAGTACTTC.

The chain employs TRBV5-6 and TRBJ2-2; a possible D gene is TRBD1 (6 bases). Looked up from germline, CDR1 is SGHDT and CDR2 is YYEEEE. V lost 1 base and J 4 bases, leaving 11 bases between the germline ends. This CDR3 has 15 residues. The CDR3: CASSLPGAGTGELFF. The DNA for the CDR3 is TGTGCCAGCAGCTTGCCAGGGGCGGGCACCGGGGAGCTGTTTTTT. Drawing the rest from reference TRBV5-6 and TRBJ2-2, the complete variable domain is DAGVTQSPTHLIKTRGQQVTLRCSPKSGHDTVSWYQQALGQGPQFIFQYYEEEERQRGNFPDRFSGHQFPNYSSELNVNALLLGDSALYLCASSLPGAGTGELFFGEGSRLTVL.

A single count supports this clone. This chain uses TRBV4-1 with TRBJ1-5; D not resolved. Germline loops: CDR1 MGHRA, CDR2 YSYEKL. CDR3 length: 16 amino acids. Trimming pared 0 bases from V and 6 bases from J, leaving 15 bases between. This CDR3 is CASSQESANSGQPQHF. The CDR3 bases are TGCGCCAGCAGCCAAGAATCCGCTAATTCTGGTCAGCCCCAGCATTTT.